This TCR beta chain was recorded in a study of blood T cell repertoires in COVID-19. Overall study context: Samples representing acute and convalescent COVID-19 were sourced from the United States, Italy and Spain. PBMCs, B-cell-depleted T cells, or T cells were the source of the cDNA or gDNA that made up the material.

Authors' data handling: Quantification of nucleated cells was approximated via reference gene primer amplification. Using immunoSEQ multiplex PCR, the repertoire was profiled, and TCRdb retains in-frame clones only, with some absent. That table furnishes V, J and clone size, whereas the DNA furnished D and trimming. Of 95,000 to 150,000 clones listed, about 89% are singletons. Trimming removed 0 bases at V and 4 bases at J, with 7 bases between. The CDR3 is 14 residues long. CDR1 is MNHNS and CDR2 is SASEGT in the germline V gene. Source material: peripheral blood. The receptor's source is a woman aged 65 to 85 with acute or convalescent COVID-19. J is TRBJ2-1 and V is TRBV6-1, with no clear D. CDR3 sequence: CASSEADMYNEQFF. The CDR3 DNA follows: TGTGCCAGCAGTGAAGCAGACATGTACAATGAGCAGTTCTTC.